Listed here are 8 T cell receptor beta chains from one sample, sequenced in a study of CD8+CD57+ T cells in acquired aplastic anemia. The authors sequenced patients whose flow cytometry had shown CD8+CD57+ cell expansion. TCR beta VDJ combinations and CDR3 sequences were profiled from genomic DNA. TCRdb reprocessed the reads via MiXCR and lists one record per CDR3 protein. The sample lists about 200,000 distinct CDR3 sequences, 60% to 80% occurring once. Sequenced material: sorted CD4+, CD8+, or CD8+CD57+ T cells (not recorded which) from PBMCs. The receptors derive from a human donor with aplastic anemia.

V is TRBV5-1 and J is TRBJ1-2; D remains unclear. The length of the CDR3 is 17 residues. CDR1 and CDR2 (germline): SGHRS, YFSETQ. V was pared by 2 bases and J by 5 bases, with 22 bases between. The CDR3 is CASSFLAGQSRIYGYTF. The DNA for the CDR3 is TGCGCCAGCAGCTTCTTGGCAGGTCAATCCCGGATTTATGGCTACACCTTC.

The chain recombines TRBV7-6 with TRBJ2-3; 11 bases align to TRBD2. The length of the CDR3 is 15 residues. Losses at the gene ends were 5 bases for V and 4 bases for J; bases not matched to a gene: 5. The V gene's germline CDR1 is SGHVS and CDR2 FNYEAQ. The CDR3 protein is CASSKGLAVPDTQYF. The CDR3 DNA follows: TGTGCCAGCAGCAAGGGACTAGCGGTCCCAGATACGCAGTATTTT.

The chain couples TRBV12-3 or TRBV12-4 to TRBJ1-1, with D unresolved. Trimming pared 6 bases from V and 3 bases from J, leaving 23 bases between. The CDR3 runs to 17 residues. CDR3 DNA sequence: TGTGCCAGCAGAGGCTACCGGCCCGAGTGGGAGGACACTGAAGCTTTCTTT. This translates into CASRGYRPEWEDTEAFF.

As concerns this clonotype: An end of the junction differs from the germline gene, which may be a read error. J is TRBJ2-7 and V is TRBV5-1, with 10 bases fitting TRBD2. The CDR3 is 17 amino acids. Looked up from germline, CDR1 is SGHRS and CDR2 is YFSETQ. The CDR3 nucleotides read TGTGCCAGCAGCGTAGCGGGGGGTCCATCTTCGGGCTACGAGCAGTACTTC. As protein: CASSVAGGPSSGYEQYF.

The J gene is TRBJ2-1, the V gene TRBV5-1; 9 bases are a match to TRBD2. V trimming: 7 bases; J trimming: 8 bases; junction bases outside the gene matches: 13. The CDR3 totals 15 residues. CDR1 and CDR2 (germline): SGHRS, YFSETQ. CDR3 DNA sequence: TGCGCCAGCTCAACCGGGACTAGCAATGGCGATGAGCAGTTCTTC. Protein sequence: CASSTGTSNGDEQFF.

J is TRBJ1-6 and V is TRBV9; no reliable D call. CDR1 SGDLS and CDR2 YYNGEE come from the germline V gene. This CDR3 region has 15 residues. The V end lost 3 bases, the J end lost 6 bases, and 13 bases lay between the germline ends. This CDR3 reads CASSAGRGGNSPLHF. CDR3 bases: TGTGCCAGCAGCGCAGGACGGGGAGGTAATTCACCCCTCCACTTT.

V usage is TRBV29-1 and J usage is TRBJ2-5; TRBD1 matches 8 bases. Germline CDR1 reads SQVTM; CDR2 reads ANQGSEA. The trim removed 6 bases at V and 5 bases at J, leaving 5 bases unmatched. The CDR3 has 12 residues. The DNA for the CDR3 is TGCAGCGTGACGACAGGGGTCGAGACCCAGTACTTC. This translates into CSVTTGVETQYF.

This clonotype was recorded once. The chain combines TRBV4-2 with TRBJ1-2, with D possibly TRBD1 on 5 matching bases. The CDR3 is 14 amino acids. Trimming left V 0 bases short and J 7 bases short, with 12 bases between. CDR1 is LGHNA and CDR2 is YNFKEQ in the germline V gene. As DNA, the CDR3 is TGTGCCAGCAGCCAAGATAGGGACCAACTTGGCTACACCTTC. Protein: CASSQDRDQLGYTF.